This TCR beta chain was profiled in a study of T cell changes during pregnancy in multiple sclerosis. Data came from immunoSEQ multiplex PCR; TCRdb stores just in-frame clones and leaves some out. The repertoire holds about 110,000 clones, around nine tenths seen once, with more than 1.5% in the top ten. This CDR3 contains 13 residues. Trimming left V 1 base short and J 2 bases short, with 4 bases between. Germline loops: CDR1 MNHNS, CDR2 SASEGT. Sample: peripheral blood, taken in the third trimester of pregnancy. The V call is TRBV6-1, the J call TRBJ2-3, with D hard to call. The source is a female donor with multiple sclerosis, enrolled in a pregnancy study. CDR3 in DNA: TGTGCCAGCAGTGAAGTCTACACAGATACGCAGTATTTT. Residues: CASSEVYTDTQYF.